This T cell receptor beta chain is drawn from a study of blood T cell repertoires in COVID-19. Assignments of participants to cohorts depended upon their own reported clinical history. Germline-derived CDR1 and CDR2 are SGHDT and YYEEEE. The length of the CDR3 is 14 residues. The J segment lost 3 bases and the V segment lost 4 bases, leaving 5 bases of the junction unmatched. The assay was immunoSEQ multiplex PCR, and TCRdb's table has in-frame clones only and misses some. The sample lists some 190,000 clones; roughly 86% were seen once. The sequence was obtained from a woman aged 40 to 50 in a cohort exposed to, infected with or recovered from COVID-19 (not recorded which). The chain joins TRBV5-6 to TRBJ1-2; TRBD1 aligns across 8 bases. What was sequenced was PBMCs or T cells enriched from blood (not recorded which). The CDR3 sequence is CASSTDRVDYGYTF. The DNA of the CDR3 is TGTGCCAGCAGCACGGACAGGGTGGACTATGGCTACACCTTC.